A single sample gave rise to the 7 T cell receptor beta chains below, sequenced in a study of cytomegalovirus exposure and HLA in healthy donors. Only in-frame clones appear in the TCRdb table, and some are missing; sequencing was by immunoSEQ multiplex PCR. The data contain over 90,000 clones, about 94% of them singletons. Sequenced: PBMCs. These receptor sequences come from a woman aged 18-29 years in good health and CMV-seronegative.

V and J are TRBV13 and TRBJ2-3, with D perhaps TRBD2 (6 bases). Germline CDR1 is PRHDT and CDR2 is FYEKMQ (reference sequence). Trimming shortened V by 7 bases and J by 3 bases, and 14 bases separated the two germline ends. The CDR3 is made up of 14 amino acids. The DNA of the CDR3 is TGTGCCAGCACACGGGGACTGAGAACAGATACGCAGTATTTT. It encodes CASTRGLRTDTQYF.

This clone was found once. V is TRBV18 and J is TRBJ2-2; TRBD1 is a possible D gene (6 bases). V gave up 2 bases and J gave up 1 base, with 14 bases separating them. The CDR3 totals 17 residues. Germline V gene data show CDR1 as KGHSH and CDR2 as LQKENI. CDR3 region: CASSPVKKQGNTGELFF. CDR3 DNA: TGTGCCAGCTCACCAGTCAAAAAACAGGGGAACACCGGGGAGCTGTTTTTT.

This clone has just one count. CDR3 protein: CASSSGQYYGYTF. CDR3 DNA sequence: TGTGCCAGCAGCTCGGGACAGTACTATGGCTACACCTTC. The V call is TRBV11-3, the J call TRBJ1-2, with 7 bases matching TRBD1. This CDR3 has 13 amino acids. The germline CDR1 and CDR2 sequences are SGHNT and YENEEA. V gave up 4 bases and J gave up 3 bases; unmatched junction bases: 2.

The CDR3 sequence is CASSLRGGDYGYTF. DNA for the CDR3: TGTGCCAGCAGCTTGCGGGGGGGAGACTATGGCTACACCTTC. This chain links TRBV7-9 with TRBJ1-2; tentatively, D is TRBD1 (5 bases). Looked up from germline, CDR1 is SEHNR and CDR2 is FQNEAQ (reference sequence). This CDR3 spans 14 amino acids. Deletions cut 3 bases from V and 3 bases from J, with 11 bases between.

This sequence joins TRBV6-5 and TRBJ1-6; 8 bases are shared with TRBD1. There are 13 residues in the CDR3. The V gene end was trimmed by 9 bases and the J gene end by 10 bases; junction bases not matched to a gene: 8. CDR1 MNHEY and CDR2 SVGAGI come from the germline V gene. The CDR3 reads CASVAGTGSPLHF. The CDR3 bases are TGTGCCAGTGTGGCCGGGACAGGATCACCCCTCCACTTT.

The gene calls are TRBV5-1 and TRBJ2-7, with 10 nucleotides matching TRBD2. This CDR3 is 18 amino acids long. Per germline, CDR1 SGHRS and CDR2 YFSETQ. The ends lost 1 base at V and 0 bases at J; junction bases unmatched: 10. Here the CDR3 reads CASSLTDSGRLLSYEQYF. As DNA, the CDR3 is TGCGCCAGCAGCTTGACAGATAGCGGGAGGCTCCTCTCCTACGAGCAGTACTTC.

V usage is TRBV25-1 and J usage is TRBJ1-2; D unresolved. V dropped 0 bases and J dropped 6 bases, with 11 bases sitting between them. This CDR3 contains 14 residues. Germline CDR1 is MGHDK and CDR2 is SYGVNS. CDR3 DNA: TGTGCCAGCAGTGAATATCCGGGAAGGGATGGCTACACCTTC. Its translation: CASSEYPGRDGYTF.